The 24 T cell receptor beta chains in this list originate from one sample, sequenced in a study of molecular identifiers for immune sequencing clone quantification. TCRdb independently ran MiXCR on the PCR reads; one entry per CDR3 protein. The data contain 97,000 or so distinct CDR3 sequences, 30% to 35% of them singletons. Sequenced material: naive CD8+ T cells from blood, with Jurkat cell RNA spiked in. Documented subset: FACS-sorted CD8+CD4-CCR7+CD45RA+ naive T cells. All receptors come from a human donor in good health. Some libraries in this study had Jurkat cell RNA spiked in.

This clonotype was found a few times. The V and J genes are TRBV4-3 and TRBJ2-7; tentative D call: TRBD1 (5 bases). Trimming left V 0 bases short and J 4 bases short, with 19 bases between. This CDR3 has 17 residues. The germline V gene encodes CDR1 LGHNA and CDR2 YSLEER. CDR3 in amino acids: CASSQDLGVGHTYEQYF. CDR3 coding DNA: TGCGCCAGCAGCCAAGATCTTGGAGTCGGACATACTTACGAGCAGTACTTC.

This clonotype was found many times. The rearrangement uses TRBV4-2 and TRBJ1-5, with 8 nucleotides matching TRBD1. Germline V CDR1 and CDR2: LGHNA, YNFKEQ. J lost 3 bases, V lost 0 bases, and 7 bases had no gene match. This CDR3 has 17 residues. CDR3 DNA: TGTGCCAGCAGCCAAGATTGGACAGGGCCTTTCAATCAGCCCCAGCATTTT. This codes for CASSQDWTGPFNQPQHF.

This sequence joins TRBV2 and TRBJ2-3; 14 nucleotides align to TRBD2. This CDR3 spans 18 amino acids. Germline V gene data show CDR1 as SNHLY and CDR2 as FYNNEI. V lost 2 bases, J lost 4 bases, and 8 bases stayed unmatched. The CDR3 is CASSEIGLAGGMADTQYF. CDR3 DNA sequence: TGTGCCAGCAGTGAAATCGGACTAGCGGGAGGAATGGCAGATACGCAGTATTTT.

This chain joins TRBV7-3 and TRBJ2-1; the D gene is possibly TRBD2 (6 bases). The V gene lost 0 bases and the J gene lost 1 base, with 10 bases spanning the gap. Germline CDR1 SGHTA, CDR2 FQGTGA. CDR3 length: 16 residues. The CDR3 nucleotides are TGTGCCAGCAGCTTAACCCGCAGCGGGTCCTACAATGAGCAGTTCTTC. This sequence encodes CASSLTRSGSYNEQFF.

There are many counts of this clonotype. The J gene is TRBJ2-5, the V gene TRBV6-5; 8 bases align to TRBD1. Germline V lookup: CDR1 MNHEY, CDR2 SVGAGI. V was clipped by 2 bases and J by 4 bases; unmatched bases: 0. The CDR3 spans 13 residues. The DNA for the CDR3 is TGTGCCAGCAGTTACGGGACAGGAGAGACCCAGTACTTC. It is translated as CASSYGTGETQYF.

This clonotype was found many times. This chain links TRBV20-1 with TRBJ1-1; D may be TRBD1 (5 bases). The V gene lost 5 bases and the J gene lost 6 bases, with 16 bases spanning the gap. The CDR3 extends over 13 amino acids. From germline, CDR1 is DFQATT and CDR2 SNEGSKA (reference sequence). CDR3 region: CSAWDGERAEAFF. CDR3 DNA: TGCAGTGCTTGGGACGGAGAACGAGCTGAAGCTTTCTTT.

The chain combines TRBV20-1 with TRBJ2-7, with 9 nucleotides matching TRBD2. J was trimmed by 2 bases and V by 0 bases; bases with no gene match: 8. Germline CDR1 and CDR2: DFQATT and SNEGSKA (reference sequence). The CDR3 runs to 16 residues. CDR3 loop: CSARDLLTSGTYEQYF. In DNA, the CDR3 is TGCAGTGCTAGAGACCTATTGACTAGCGGAACCTACGAGCAGTACTTC.

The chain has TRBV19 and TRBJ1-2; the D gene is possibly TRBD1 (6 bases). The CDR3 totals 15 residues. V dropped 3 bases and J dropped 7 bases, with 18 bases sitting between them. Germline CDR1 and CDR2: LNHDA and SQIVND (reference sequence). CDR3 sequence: CASSISGQPGPGYTF. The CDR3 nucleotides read TGTGCCAGTAGTATCTCTGGACAGCCGGGACCTGGCTACACCTTC.

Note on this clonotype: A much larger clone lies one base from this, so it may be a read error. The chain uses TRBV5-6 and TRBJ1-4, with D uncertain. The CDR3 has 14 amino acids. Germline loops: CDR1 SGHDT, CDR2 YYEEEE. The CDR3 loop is CASSLQPTNDKLFF. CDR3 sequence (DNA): TGTGCCAGCAGCCTACAACCAACTAATGATAAACTGTTTTTT.

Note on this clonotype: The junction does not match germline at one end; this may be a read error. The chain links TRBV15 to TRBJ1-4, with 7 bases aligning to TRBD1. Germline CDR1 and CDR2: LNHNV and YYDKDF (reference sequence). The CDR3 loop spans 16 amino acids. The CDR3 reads CASSRGTIATNEKLFF. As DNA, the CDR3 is TGTGCCTCCAGCAGGGGGACAATTGCAACTAATGAAAAACTGTTTTTT.

Here the CDR3 DNA reads TGCGCCAGCAGCTTGAGTACGGGGTACGAGCAGTACTTC. It codes for CASSLSTGYEQYF. This rearrangement joins TRBV5-1 to TRBJ2-7; possibly TRBD2 for D (5 bases). Between the trimmed V and J ends, which lost 1 base and 4 bases, there was a span of 9 bases. CDR3 length: 13 residues. CDR1 and CDR2 (germline): SGHRS, YFSETQ.

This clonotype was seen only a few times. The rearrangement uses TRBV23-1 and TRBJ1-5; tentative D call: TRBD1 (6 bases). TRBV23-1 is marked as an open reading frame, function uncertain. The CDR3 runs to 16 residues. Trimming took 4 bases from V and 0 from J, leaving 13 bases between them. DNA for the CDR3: TGCGCCAGCAGTCCCGGGACACTTTATAGCAATCAGCCCCAGCATTTT. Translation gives CASSPGTLYSNQPQHF.

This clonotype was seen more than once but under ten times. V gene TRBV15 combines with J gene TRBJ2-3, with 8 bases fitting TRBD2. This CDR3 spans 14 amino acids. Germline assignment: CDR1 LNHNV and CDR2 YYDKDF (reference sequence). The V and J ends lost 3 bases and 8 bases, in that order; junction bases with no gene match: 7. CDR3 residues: CATSRTSVTGTQYF. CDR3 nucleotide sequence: TGTGCCACCAGCAGGACTAGCGTGACTGGTACGCAGTATTTT. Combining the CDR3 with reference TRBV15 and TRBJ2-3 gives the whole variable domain DAMVIQNPRYQVTQFGKPVTLSCSQTLNHNVMYWYQQKSSQAPKLLFHYYDKDFNNEADTPDNFQSRRPNTSFCFLDIRSPGLGDTAMYLCATSRTSVTGTQYFGPGTRLTVL.

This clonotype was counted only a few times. CDR3 sequence: CASSLQSPPPQETQYF. CDR3 coding DNA: TGTGCCAGCAGTTTACAGAGTCCCCCTCCTCAAGAGACCCAGTACTTC. J is TRBJ2-5 and V is TRBV27; D is ambiguous. CDR3 length: 16 residues. Germline CDR1 reads MNHEY; CDR2 reads SMNVEV (reference sequence). Trimming took 2 bases from V and 2 from J, leaving 15 bases between them.

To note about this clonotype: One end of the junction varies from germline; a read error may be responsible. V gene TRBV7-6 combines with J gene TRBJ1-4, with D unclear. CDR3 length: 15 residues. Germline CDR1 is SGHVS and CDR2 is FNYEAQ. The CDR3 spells CASSSVGSSNEKLIF. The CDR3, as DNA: TGTGCCAGCAGCTCAGTTGGCAGCTCTAATGAAAAACTGATTTTT.

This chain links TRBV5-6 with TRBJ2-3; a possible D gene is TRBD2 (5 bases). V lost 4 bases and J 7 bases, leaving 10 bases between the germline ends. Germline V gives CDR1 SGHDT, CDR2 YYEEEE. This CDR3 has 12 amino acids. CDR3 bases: TGTGCCAGCAGCGGCGGGCCATATACGCAGTATTTT. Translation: CASSGGPYTQYF.

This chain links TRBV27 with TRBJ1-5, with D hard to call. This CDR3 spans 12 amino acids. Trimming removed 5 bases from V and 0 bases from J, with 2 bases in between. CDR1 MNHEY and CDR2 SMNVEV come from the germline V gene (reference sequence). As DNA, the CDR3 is TGTGCCAGCAGTAATAGCAATCAGCCCCAGCATTTT. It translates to CASSNSNQPQHF.

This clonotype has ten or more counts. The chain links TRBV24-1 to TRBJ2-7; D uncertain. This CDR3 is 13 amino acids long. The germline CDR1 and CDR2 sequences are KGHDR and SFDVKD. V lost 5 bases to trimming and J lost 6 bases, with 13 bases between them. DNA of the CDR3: TGTGCCACCAGTGTTAGCTCGGGTTCCGAGCAGTACTTC. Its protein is CATSVSSGSEQYF.

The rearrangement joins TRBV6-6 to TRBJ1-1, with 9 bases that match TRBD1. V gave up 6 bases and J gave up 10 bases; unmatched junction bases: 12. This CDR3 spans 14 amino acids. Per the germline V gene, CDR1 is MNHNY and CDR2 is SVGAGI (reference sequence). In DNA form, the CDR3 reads TGTGCCAGCAGCCCACAGGGGGCGAGGGTCGGAGCTTTCTTT. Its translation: CASSPQGARVGAFF.

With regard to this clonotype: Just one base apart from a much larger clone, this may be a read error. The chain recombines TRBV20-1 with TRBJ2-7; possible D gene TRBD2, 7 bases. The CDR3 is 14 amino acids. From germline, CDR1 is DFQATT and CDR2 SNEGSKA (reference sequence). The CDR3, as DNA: TGCCGTGCCCAGGAACCCGAGCGGGACAACGAGCAGTACTTC. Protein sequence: CRAQEPERDNEQYF.

CDR3 sequence: CASSPIRDLAGELFF. In DNA, the CDR3 is TGTGCCAGCAGTCCCATCCGGGATCTGGCCGGGGAGCTGTTTTTT. The chain is built from TRBV12-3 or TRBV12-4 and TRBJ2-2; a possible D gene is TRBD2 (5 bases). Trimming cost V 5 bases and J 6 bases, with 16 bases left between them. The CDR3 totals 15 residues.

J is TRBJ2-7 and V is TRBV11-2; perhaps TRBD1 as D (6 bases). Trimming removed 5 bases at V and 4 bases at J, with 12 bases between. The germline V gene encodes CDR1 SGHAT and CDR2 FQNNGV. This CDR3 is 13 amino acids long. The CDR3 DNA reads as TGTGCCAGCAGCCCCGGGACAATATACGAGCAGTACTTC. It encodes CASSPGTIYEQYF.

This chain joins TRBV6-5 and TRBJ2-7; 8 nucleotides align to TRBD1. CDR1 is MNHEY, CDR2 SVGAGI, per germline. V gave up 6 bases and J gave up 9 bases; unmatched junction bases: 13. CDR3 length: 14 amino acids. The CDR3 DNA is TGTGCCAGCAGCCAATACGAGGACAGGGTAGGGCAGTACTTC. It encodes CASSQYEDRVGQYF.

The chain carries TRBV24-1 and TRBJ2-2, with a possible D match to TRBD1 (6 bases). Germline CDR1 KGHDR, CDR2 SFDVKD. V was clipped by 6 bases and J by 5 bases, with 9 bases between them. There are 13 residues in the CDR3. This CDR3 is CATSNQGTGELFF. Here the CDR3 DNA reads TGTGCCACCAGTAACCAGGGGACCGGGGAGCTGTTTTTT.